A selection of T cell receptor beta chains follows, all from one sample in a study of blood T cell repertoires in COVID-19. Profiled with immunoSEQ multiplex PCR; TCRdb holds only in-frame clones, not every one. Seen here are around 260,000 clones, roughly 85% observed once, and the top ten hold more than 8%. The sample comprised peripheral blood. All receptors derive from a woman in her fifties or sixties who had recovered from COVID-19. Both conserved end residues are part of each CDR3. A D gene is named only where the DNA matches it firmly. Clone sizes are given selectively: once, few, many, or a class where the clone is expanded.

TRBV4-1	TRBJ1-4	.	.	CASSPAGLSKNEKLFF	TGCGCCAGCAGCCCAGCCGGACTGTCGAAGAATGAAAAACTGTTTTTT
TRBV5-4	TRBJ2-1	.	TRBD1	CASSAAETGHYNEQFF	TGTGCCAGCAGCGCCGCCGAGACAGGGCACTACAATGAGCAGTTCTTC
TRBV7-9	TRBJ2-2	.	.	CASSLNEGTGELFF	TGTGCCAGCAGCTTAAACGAGGGCACCGGGGAGCTGTTTTTT
TRBV2	TRBJ1-1	.	.	CASSRVGVGNPNTEAFF	TGTGCCAGCAGTCGCGTAGGGGTAGGGAACCCGAACACTGAAGCTTTCTTT
TRBV19	TRBJ2-1	.	.	CASSEQGRRSYNEQFF	TGTGCCAGTAGTGAACAGGGTCGCAGGTCCTACAATGAGCAGTTCTTC
TRBV20-1	TRBJ2-7	.	TRBD2	CSAGGLAGSYEQYF	TGCAGTGCTGGTGGACTAGCGGGCTCCTACGAGCAGTACTTC
TRBV28	TRBJ2-1	once	TRBD1	CASSLGQGPRGEQFF	TGTGCCAGCAGTCTGGGACAGGGACCGCGAGGGGAGCAGTTCTTC
TRBV24-1	TRBJ2-7	.	TRBD1	CATSDLPSDRDEQYF	TGTGCCACCAGTGATTTGCCATCGGACAGGGACGAGCAGTACTTC
TRBV7-2	TRBJ2-7	.	TRBD1	CASSRDRGWYEQYF	TGTGCCAGCAGCCGGGACAGGGGGTGGTACGAGCAGTACTTC
TRBV6-2/TRBV6-3	TRBJ1-1	once	TRBD1	CASSSDRENTEAFF	TGTGCCAGCAGTTCCGACAGGGAGAACACTGAAGCTTTCTTT
TRBV4-2	TRBJ2-3	.	TRBD2	CASSQGTSADTQYF	TGTGCCAGCAGCCAAGGGACTAGCGCAGATACGCAGTATTTT
TRBV5-1	TRBJ2-3	.	.	CASSLGGAASTDTQYF	TGCGCCAGCAGCTTGGGGGGCGCAGCTAGCACAGATACGCAGTATTTT
TRBV27	TRBJ1-6	.	.	CASSFDIAVSYNSPLHF	TGTGCCAGCAGTTTTGATATCGCAGTATCTTATAATTCACCCCTCCACTTT
TRBV4-2	TRBJ2-3	.	.	CASSQDKGSGADTQYF	TGTGCCAGCAGCCAAGATAAGGGTAGCGGTGCAGATACGCAGTATTTT
TRBV7-2	TRBJ2-2	.	TRBD2	CASSPGAGYTGELFF	TGTGCCAGCAGCCCCGGAGCGGGATACACCGGGGAGCTGTTTTTT
TRBV2	TRBJ1-5	once	.	CASRPTGRNQPQHF	TGTGCCAGCAGGCCGACAGGCCGAAATCAGCCCCAGCATTTT
TRBV7-3	TRBJ2-2	.	TRBD1	CASSSGQGATGELFF	TGTGCCAGCAGCTCGGGACAGGGGGCTACCGGGGAGCTGTTTTTT
TRBV7-2	TRBJ2-3	.	.	CASSSPGVTDTQYF	TGTGCCAGCAGCTCCCCGGGAGTTACAGATACGCAGTATTTT
TRBV7-2	TRBJ1-6	.	.	CASSLTGAIWVSPLHF	TGTGCCAGCAGCTTGACCGGAGCAATCTGGGTTTCACCCCTCCACTTT
TRBV27	TRBJ2-3	.	TRBD1	CASSQGQGSDTQYF	TGTGCCAGCAGCCAAGGACAGGGCTCAGATACGCAGTATTTT
TRBV18	TRBJ2-1	.	.	CASSPPVGFGWFF	TGTGCCAGCTCACCTCCCGTCGGGTTTGGATGGTTCTTC
TRBV7-9	TRBJ1-4	.	TRBD1	CASTSHRGPEKLFF	TGTGCCAGCACCTCCCACAGGGGGCCTGAAAAACTGTTTTTT
TRBV5-6	TRBJ2-3	few	.	CASSPKQGGITDTQYF	TGTGCCAGCAGCCCAAAACAGGGCGGAATCACAGATACGCAGTATTTT
TRBV7-8	TRBJ2-2	.	.	CASSRTNTGELFF	TGTGCCAGCAGCCGCACGAACACCGGGGAGCTGTTTTTT
TRBV4-3	TRBJ1-1	.	TRBD1	CASSQDRGQGYTEAFF	TGCGCCAGCAGCCAAGATAGGGGACAGGGATACACTGAAGCTTTCTTT
TRBV25-1	TRBJ1-2	.	.	CASSEFGQGYGYTF	TGTGCCAGCAGTGAATTTGGCCAGGGGTATGGCTACACCTTC
TRBV5-1	TRBJ2-7	.	TRBD1	CASSTDRGNYEQYF	TGCGCCAGCAGCACGGACAGGGGAAACTACGAGCAGTACTTC
TRBV13	TRBJ1-1	few	.	CASSSSSGVPAFF	TGTGCCAGCAGCTCGTCCTCAGGGGTCCCGGCTTTCTTT
TRBV14	TRBJ2-7	.	.	CASSQVRLSSYEQYF	TGTGCCAGCAGCCAAGTCCGATTGAGCTCCTACGAGCAGTACTTC
TRBV3-1/TRBV3-2	TRBJ2-2	.	.	CASSQIRGTGELFF	TGTGCCAGCAGCCAAATTAGGGGGACCGGGGAGCTGTTTTTT
TRBV5-5	TRBJ1-6	.	TRBD1	CASSSGQGNSPLHF	TGTGCCAGCAGCTCGGGACAGGGAAATTCACCCCTCCACTTT
TRBV5-5	TRBJ2-7	.	.	CATPPRGSYYEQYF	TGTGCCACCCCCCCCCGGGGGTCCTACTACGAGCAGTACTTC